The 22 T cell receptor beta chains given below trace back to one sample, sequenced in a study of blood T cells in healthy people across ages. A second PCR of roughly 7 to 11 cycles used a sample-barcoded 5' primer and a J-beta primer mix. TCRdb re-called the 5' RACE reads through MiXCR, storing one row per CDR3 protein. The profile shows about 1.8 million distinct CDR3 sequences, roughly 50% of them singletons. Sequenced sample: blood. The receptors shown here come from a woman aged 40 to 50 in good health.

J is TRBJ2-6 and V is TRBV24-1; 10 bases agree with TRBD1. This CDR3 is built from 19 residues. CDR1 and CDR2 from the germline V gene are KGHDR and SFDVKD. Trimming removed 5 bases from V and 2 bases from J; junction bases left unmatched: 11. Here the CDR3 reads CATSAGTGVGTAGANVLTF. CDR3 in DNA: TGTGCCACCAGTGCTGGGACAGGGGTAGGTACTGCTGGGGCCAACGTCCTGACTTTC.

The V call is TRBV3-1, the J call TRBJ2-4; D possibly corresponds to TRBD2 (7 bases). The tail of the sequence fits TRBJ2-5 better, so the J call may be wrong. Germline CDR1 LGHDT, CDR2 YNNKEL (reference sequence). This CDR3 is built from 15 residues. The CDR3 DNA is TGTGCCAGCAGCCAAGCCCGGGGGGCTTGGGAGACCCAGTACTTC. Its translation: CASSQARGAWETQYF.

The sample holds a few counts of this clonotype. The chain joins TRBV20-1 to TRBJ2-5; TRBD2 matches at 7 bases. The CDR3 totals 13 residues. Germline trimming cut 3 bases from V and 3 bases from J; bases unmatched to any gene: 4. The germline gives CDR1 DFQATT, CDR2 SNEGSKA (reference sequence). CDR3 nucleotides: TGCAGTGCTAGTACCCGGGGGGAAGAGACCCAGTACTTC. Translating gives CSASTRGEETQYF.

The table lists this clonotype with a few counts. CDR3 sequence reads: CASSPRTGTSRQETQYF. The DNA of the CDR3 is TGTGCCAGCAGTCCAAGGACAGGGACATCACGACAAGAGACCCAGTACTTC. V gene TRBV6-1 combines with J gene TRBJ2-5, with 8 bases identical to TRBD1. Per the germline V gene, CDR1 is MNHNS and CDR2 is SASEGT. V gave up 5 bases and J gave up 2 bases; unmatched junction bases: 13. This CDR3 comprises 17 residues.

This clonotype was seen a handful of times. The rearrangement uses TRBV7-3 and TRBJ2-3; no clear D gene. CDR1 is SGHTA, CDR2 FQGTGA, per germline. The CDR3 has 14 residues. V gave up 4 bases and J gave up 0 bases, with 8 bases separating them. CDR3 sequence (DNA): TGTGCCAGCAGCTCACAACGTAGCACAGATACGCAGTATTTT. It yields the protein CASSSQRSTDTQYF.

In its sample, this clonotype was seen once. A junction boundary mismatches the germline segment, possibly from a read error. The V gene is TRBV7-2, the J gene TRBJ2-1, with 8 bases identical to TRBD1. The V gene's germline CDR1 is SGHTA and CDR2 FQGNSA. This CDR3 is built from 16 residues. For the CDR3, the DNA is TGTGCCAGCAGCCGGTGGACAGGGTCCTCCTACAATGGGCAGTTCTTC. It translates to CASSRWTGSSYNGQFF.

The chain links TRBV6-2 or TRBV6-3 to TRBJ2-5; 11 bases are shared with TRBD1. The end of the DNA is better explained by TRBJ2-7, so the J call may be wrong. The CDR3 runs 13 residues. Germline loops: CDR1 MNHEY, CDR2 SVGEGT. CDR3 DNA: TGTGCCAGCACCAGGACAGGGGGCGGCGAGCAGTACTTC. Protein sequence: CASTRTGGGEQYF.

This clonotype was counted once. The V call is TRBV4-1, the J call TRBJ2-7; D might be TRBD1 (6 bases). This CDR3 region has 14 residues. The V gene lost 4 bases and the J gene lost 0 bases, with 10 bases spanning the gap. Germline lookup yields CDR1 MGHRA and CDR2 YSYEKL. DNA for the CDR3: TGCGCCAGCAGCCCGGGACAATACTCCTACGAGCAGTACTTC. It translates to CASSPGQYSYEQYF.

Here the CDR3 reads CASSLAGQGYNQPQHF. The CDR3 DNA follows: TGTGCCAGCAGCTTAGCGGGACAGGGGTACAATCAGCCCCAGCATTTT. The V and J genes are TRBV7-9 and TRBJ1-5, with TRBD1 identical over 10 bases. The ends lost 0 bases at V and 3 bases at J; junction bases unmatched: 2. CDR1 and CDR2 from the germline V gene are SEHNR and FQNEAQ (reference sequence). This CDR3 is 16 amino acids long.

This clonotype was seen a handful of times. The DNA for the CDR3 is TGTGCCAGCAGTTACTCTGGGATTCCCCAAGAGACCCAGTACTTC. Its translation: CASSYSGIPQETQYF. The rearrangement uses TRBV6-6 and TRBJ2-5, with D uncertain. This CDR3 has 15 amino acids. CDR1 MNHNY and CDR2 SVGAGI come from the germline V gene (reference sequence). The ends were cut back, 0 bases at V and 1 base at J, with 9 bases in the middle.

The chain recombines TRBV5-1 with TRBJ2-1; 14 nucleotides line up with TRBD2. Germline CDR1 is SGHRS and CDR2 is YFSETQ. This CDR3 is built from 17 residues. With 0 bases clipped from V and 6 bases from J, the junction kept 5 bases outside the gene matches. CDR3 in amino acids: CASSLGLAGGPGNEQFF. The CDR3 region has the DNA TGCGCCAGCAGCTTGGGACTAGCGGGGGGGCCGGGCAATGAGCAGTTCTTC.

This clonotype was seen at least ten times. The chain uses TRBV27 and TRBJ2-7; D could derive from TRBD1 or TRBD2 (5 bases each). With 5 bases removed from V and 2 bases from J, the gap between germline ends came to 13 bases. The CDR3 has 14 amino acids. The V gene's germline CDR1 is MNHEY and CDR2 SMNVEV (reference sequence). The CDR3 loop reads CASSPPGRPYEQYF. CDR3 DNA sequence: TGTGCCAGCAGTCCCCCGGGACGGCCCTACGAGCAGTACTTC.

This chain links TRBV6-5 with TRBJ1-2, with 9 bases identical to TRBD1. CDR3 length: 14 amino acids. V gave up 5 bases and J gave up 3 bases; unmatched junction bases: 4. Germline CDR1 reads MNHEY; CDR2 reads SVGAGI. CDR3 in amino acids: CASSVNRGHYGYTF. The CDR3 coding sequence is TGTGCCAGCAGTGTGAACAGGGGGCACTATGGCTACACCTTC.

The chain recombines TRBV15 with TRBJ1-1, with D possibly TRBD1 on 6 matching bases. The V end lost 2 bases, the J end lost 11 bases, and 18 bases lay between the germline ends. The CDR3 has 14 residues. The germline CDR1 and CDR2 sequences are LNHNV and YYDKDF (reference sequence). The CDR3 loop reads CATSRPSQGWGAFF. CDR3 nucleotide sequence: TGTGCCACCAGCAGACCCTCACAGGGCTGGGGGGCTTTCTTT.

A few counts support this clonotype. This chain joins TRBV7-9 and TRBJ2-3, with 9 bases fitting TRBD1. Trimming cost V 5 bases and J 0 bases; bases outside gene matches: 6. The CDR3 spans 16 residues. CDR1 and CDR2 (germline): SEHNR, FQNEAQ (reference sequence). CDR3 DNA sequence: TGTGCCAGCAGCGAAACAGGGGGCATTAGCACAGATACGCAGTATTTT. It codes for CASSETGGISTDTQYF.

Only a few counts were recorded for this clonotype. The chain carries TRBV6-2 or TRBV6-3 and TRBJ2-7, with 9 bases identical to TRBD1. The CDR3 totals 15 residues. Germline V gene data show CDR1 as MNHEY and CDR2 as SVGEGT. V was pared by 0 bases and J by 5 bases, with 5 bases of the junction left unmatched. The CDR3 nucleotides are TGTGCCAGCAGTTACTCGGGACAGGGTTACCACGAGCAGTACTTC. It specifies CASSYSGQGYHEQYF.

The chain recombines TRBV9 with TRBJ2-6; the D gene is possibly TRBD1 (6 bases). V was trimmed by 3 bases and J by 0 bases, leaving 19 bases between them. From germline, CDR1 is SGDLS and CDR2 YYNGEE. The CDR3 length is 19 residues. CDR3 loop: CASSASLRGGPSGANVLTF. The CDR3, as DNA: TGTGCCAGCAGCGCTTCACTCAGGGGCGGACCCTCTGGGGCCAACGTCCTGACTTTC.

The genes are TRBV4-1 and TRBJ1-4, with a tentative D call TRBD1 (6 bases). Germline lookup yields CDR1 MGHRA and CDR2 YSYEKL. V was shortened by 3 bases and J by 5 bases, with 16 bases between the two germline ends. The CDR3 is 16 residues long. Here the CDR3 DNA reads TGCGCCAGCAGCCACGACGGACAGAACAAAAATGAAAAACTGTTTTTT. Protein sequence: CASSHDGQNKNEKLFF.

The V call is TRBV29-1, the J call TRBJ2-1, with D perhaps assigned TRBD1 or TRBD2 (5 bases each). Germline loops: CDR1 SQVTM, CDR2 ANQGSEA. The CDR3 contains 13 residues. Trimming left V 6 bases short and J 3 bases short, with 12 bases between. CDR3 sequence (DNA): TGCAGCGTCCCGGGACGGAGCTACAATGAGCAGTTCTTC. Translation: CSVPGRSYNEQFF.

The table lists this clonotype with a count of one. This rearrangement joins TRBV6-1 to TRBJ2-7; D is unresolved. The germline CDR1 and CDR2 sequences are MNHNS and SASEGT. V was shortened by 10 bases and J by 0 bases, with 7 bases between the two germline ends. The CDR3 runs 11 residues. The CDR3 nucleotides read TGTGCCACCCTGGACTCCTACGAGCAGTACTTC. Translated: CATLDSYEQYF.

J is TRBJ2-5 and V is TRBV2; 11 bases are a match to TRBD2. CDR3 size: 13 residues. Losses at the gene ends were 8 bases for V and 11 bases for J; bases not matched to a gene: 10. CDR1 is SNHLY and CDR2 is FYNNEI in the germline V gene. The CDR3 bases are TGTGCCAGCGTAGCGGGGGGGCTCAATGAGCAGTACTTC. Translating it yields CASVAGGLNEQYF.

In its sample, this clonotype was seen a few times. The chain recombines TRBV27 with TRBJ2-4; D not certain. TRBJ2-7 matches the DNA end more closely, so the J call is doubtful. Germline assignment: CDR1 MNHEY and CDR2 SMNVEV (reference sequence). The CDR3 is made up of 12 amino acids. CDR3 nucleotide sequence: TGTCACACGAAACCAGACGGCTACGAGCAGTACTTC. Translation gives CHTKPDGYEQYF.